The 14 T cell receptor beta chains reported below all come from one sample, sequenced in a study of cytotoxic CD8 clonotypes in ibrutinib-treated CLL. Produced via immunoSEQ multiplex PCR; TCRdb's table is partial and in-frame only. The sample includes 110,000 to 150,000 clones, 76% of them seen just once. Specimen: PBMCs, collected after 24 months of ibrutinib treatment. Source of these receptors: a human donor with chronic lymphocytic leukemia.

This clone was observed many times. The chain is built from TRBV30 and TRBJ2-7, with a possible D match to TRBD2 (7 bases). The CDR3 loop spans 11 amino acids. Germline assignment: CDR1 GTSNPN and CDR2 SVGIG (reference sequence). The V end lost 8 bases, the J end lost 6 bases, and 14 bases lay between the germline ends. The CDR3 sequence: CAGGGNIEQYF. The CDR3 DNA reads TGTGCCGGGGGGGGCAATATCGAGCAGTACTTC.

This clone has just one count. V usage is TRBV6-4 and J usage is TRBJ2-3; D call uncertain. This CDR3 contains 16 residues. Deletions cut 3 bases from V and 0 bases from J, with 13 bases between. Germline CDR1 and CDR2: MRHNA and SNTAGT. The CDR3 protein is CASSDRPGSSTDTQYF. In nucleotides, the CDR3 is TGTGCCAGCAGTGATCGTCCCGGGTCCAGCACAGATACGCAGTATTTT.

The chain is built from TRBV30 and TRBJ2-5, with unresolved D. Trimming removed 0 bases from V and 4 bases from J, with 3 bases in between. This CDR3 has 11 residues. Germline V gene sequence: CDR1 GTSNPN, CDR2 SVGIG (reference sequence). This chain's CDR3 is CAWSVAETQYF. DNA of the CDR3: TGTGCCTGGAGTGTGGCAGAGACCCAGTACTTC.

This clone came up many times. This chain connects TRBV9 to TRBJ1-1; D might be TRBD1 (6 bases). Germline CDR1 is SGDLS and CDR2 is YYNGEE. The CDR3 consists of 14 residues. Trimming removed 3 bases at V and 1 base at J, with 10 bases between. The CDR3 DNA follows: TGTGCCAGCAGCGCCCAGACAGGGAACACTGAAGCTTTCTTT. It specifies CASSAQTGNTEAFF.

The rearrangement uses TRBV27 and TRBJ2-7; D perhaps matches TRBD1 (6 bases). Germline values: CDR1 MNHEY, CDR2 SMNVEV (reference sequence). Between the trimmed V and J ends, which lost 4 bases and 2 bases, there was a span of 18 bases. This CDR3 is 16 amino acids long. The CDR3 coding sequence is TGTGCCAGCAGTTCAAGACCCGGGACAACGGCCTACGAGCAGTACTTC. Its translation is CASSSRPGTTAYEQYF.

The chain is built from TRBV27 and TRBJ2-7; TRBD2 aligns across 7 bases. The CDR3 extends over 16 amino acids. Germline CDR1 MNHEY, CDR2 SMNVEV (reference sequence). Losses at the gene ends were 4 bases for V and 2 bases for J; bases not matched to a gene: 11. This CDR3 reads CASSSSDGGIAYEQYF. As DNA, the CDR3 is TGTGCCAGCAGTTCCAGCGACGGGGGGATCGCCTACGAGCAGTACTTC.

The rearrangement links TRBV5-6 to TRBJ2-3; D is ambiguous. CDR1 is SGHDT and CDR2 is YYEEEE in the germline V gene. The length of the CDR3 is 13 residues. With 5 bases removed from V and 0 bases from J, the gap between germline ends came to 7 bases. DNA of the CDR3: TGTGCCAGCAGGGTGAAAAGCACAGATACGCAGTATTTT. Translated, it gives CASRVKSTDTQYF.

The J gene is TRBJ2-3, the V gene TRBV5-1; 10 bases fit TRBD2. CDR3 length: 16 residues. V was pared by 3 bases and J by 2 bases, with 6 bases of the junction left unmatched. The germline V gene encodes CDR1 SGHRS and CDR2 YFSETQ. CDR3 coding DNA: TGCGCCAGCAGCTGGGGGCTAGCGGGGGACACAGATACGCAGTATTTT. Translation: CASSWGLAGDTDTQYF.

The CDR3 region is CASSDPRGRLDEQYF. The CDR3 nucleotides read TGTGCCAGCAGCGATCCCCGGGGGCGCTTGGACGAGCAGTACTTC. The chain combines TRBV5-4 with TRBJ2-7; D possibly matches TRBD1 or TRBD2 (6 bases each). The V end lost 4 bases, the J end lost 5 bases, and 19 bases lay between the germline ends. The germline V gene has CDR1 SGHNT and CDR2 YYREEE (reference sequence). The CDR3 spans 15 residues.

The V and J genes are TRBV27 and TRBJ2-5, with D tentatively TRBD1 or TRBD2 (5 bases each). This CDR3 contains 14 residues. V lost 6 bases and J lost 3, with 14 bases in between. Germline lookup yields CDR1 MNHEY and CDR2 SMNVEV (reference sequence). The CDR3 loop reads CASSPGTPEETQYF. The CDR3 DNA reads as TGTGCCAGCAGCCCCGGGACCCCCGAAGAGACCCAGTACTTC.

The chain combines TRBV27 with TRBJ1-1, with D possibly being TRBD1 (6 bases). CDR3 length: 14 residues. The V gene lost 2 bases and the J gene lost 4 bases, with 11 bases spanning the gap. From germline, CDR1 is MNHEY and CDR2 SMNVEV (reference sequence). The CDR3: CASSLRGASTEAFF. The CDR3 DNA sequence: TGTGCCAGCAGTTTACGGGGGGCGAGCACTGAAGCTTTCTTT.

The V call is TRBV28, the J call TRBJ1-2; no clear D gene. With 2 bases removed from V and 3 bases from J, the gap between germline ends came to 16 bases. This CDR3 has 16 residues. CDR1 and CDR2 from the germline V gene are MDHEN and SYDVKM. This CDR3 reads CASSLAHRGQDYGYTF. CDR3 nucleotide sequence: TGTGCCAGCAGTTTAGCCCACCGGGGTCAGGACTATGGCTACACCTTC.

This chain uses TRBV10-3 with TRBJ2-5; 9 bases are shared with TRBD1. V shed 4 bases, J shed 1 base, and the junction held 4 bases outside the gene matches. The germline gives CDR1 ENHRY, CDR2 SYGVKD. CDR3 length: 15 residues. For the CDR3, the DNA is TGTGCCATCAGTGCCGGACAGGGGAGCCAAGAGACCCAGTACTTC. Translated: CAISAGQGSQETQYF.

The genes are TRBV2 and TRBJ1-5; 9 bases fit TRBD1. The germline V gene has CDR1 SNHLY and CDR2 FYNNEI. With V trimmed by 4 bases and J by 7 bases, 2 bases remained unmatched. This CDR3 has 13 amino acids. CDR3 sequence reads: CASSGTGAQPQHF. As DNA, the CDR3 is TGTGCCAGCAGTGGGACAGGGGCCCAGCCCCAGCATTTT.